A selection of T cell receptor beta chains follows, all from one sample in a study of T cells in Graves' hyperthyroidism and ophthalmopathy. TCRdb fed the multiplex PCR reads into MiXCR, producing one record per CDR3 protein. The table has about 690,000 distinct CDR3 sequences, approximately 15% seen once. Sequenced sample: blood. Receptors were obtained from a man aged 45-60 years with Graves' hyperthyroidism. The CDR3 runs from the conserved cysteine through the conserved F or W. A D gene is named only where the DNA matches it firmly. Clone size is given for some rows only: seen once, a few or many times, or a class if the clone is expanded.

d_call	clone_size	v_call	j_call	cdr3_nt	cdr3_aa
TRBD2	-	TRBV6-1	TRBJ2-3	TGTGCCAGCAGGGGGGGACTAGCGTTTGACACAGATACGCAGTATTTT	CASRGGLAFDTDTQYF
TRBD2	many	TRBV9	TRBJ2-5	TGTGCCAGCAGCAAGGGGCTAGCGGGAGTAGAGACCCAGTACTTC	CASSKGLAGVETQYF
-	few	TRBV9	TRBJ2-1	TGTGCCAGCAGCGTAGCAGGGGTTGAGCAGTTCTTC	CASSVAGVEQFF
TRBD1	-	TRBV5-1	TRBJ2-6	TGCGCCAGCAGCTTGGGGGACAGCACTGGGGCCAACGTCCTGACTTTC	CASSLGDSTGANVLTF
-	-	TRBV4-3	TRBJ1-1	TGCGCCAGCAGCCAAGACGCGACAGATTGGACTGAAGCTTTCTTT	CASSQDATDWTEAFF
TRBD2	many	TRBV11-2	TRBJ2-5	TGTGCCAGCAGCTTACTAGCGGGACTGGCCCAGTACTTC	CASSLLAGLAQYF
-	-	TRBV20-1	TRBJ1-6	TGCAGTGCTAGAGAAGGGACCTATAATTCACCCCTCCACTTT	CSAREGTYNSPLHF
-	-	TRBV29-1	TRBJ2-1	TGCAGCGTTGAAGTTTTAGGGGACGGGAATGAGCAGTTCTTC	CSVEVLGDGNEQFF
-	-	TRBV24-1	TRBJ2-2	TGTGCCACCAGCCTGGGGTTTGGCGGGGAGCTGTTTTTT	CATSLGFGGELFF
-	many	TRBV28	TRBJ1-1	TGTGCCAGCAGGGGCGCAGGGGCCACTGAAGCTTTCTTT	CASRGAGATEAFF
-	-	TRBV19	TRBJ2-1	TGTGCCAGTAGTATGGTTGGGGGGCTCGATGAGCAGTTCTTC	CASSMVGGLDEQFF
-	many	TRBV4-1	TRBJ2-7	TGTGCCAGCAGCCAGGGTACCTACGAGCAGTACTTC	CASSQGTYEQYF
-	-	TRBV6-1	TRBJ2-7	TGTGCCAGCAGACCCGGAGCGCCCGGCTACGAGCAGTACTTC	CASRPGAPGYEQYF
-	many	TRBV27	TRBJ1-4	TGTGCCAGCAGTCGTCTGGGACCGTCGGGAGAAAAACTGTTTTTT	CASSRLGPSGEKLFF
-	-	TRBV19	TRBJ1-5	TGTGCCAGTTGTGGCAGCAATCAGCCCCAGCATTTT	CASCGSNQPQHF
-	-	TRBV20-1	TRBJ2-7	TGCAGTGCCCCCTCGGGACCCTCTTACGAGCAGTACTTC	CSAPSGPSYEQYF
-	many	TRBV28	TRBJ1-2	TGTGCCAGCAGCGCTGCAGGGAACTATGGCTACACCTTC	CASSAAGNYGYTF
-	few	TRBV7-2	TRBJ1-6	TGTGCCAGCAGTTTGACCGGGACGGTGGTTTCACCCCTCCACTTT	CASSLTGTVVSPLHF
-	few	TRBV7-6	TRBJ2-7	TGTGCCAGCAAGAAACAGGGAGGTCAGTCCTACGAGCAGTACTTC	CASKKQGGQSYEQYF
TRBD2	many	TRBV7-9	TRBJ2-7	TGTGCCAGCAGCGCCCGGACTAGCGGGAGTGGCGAGCAGTACTTC	CASSARTSGSGEQYF
-	-	TRBV3-1	TRBJ2-7	TGTGCCAGCAGCCAAGAAACGTGGGACACCGAGCAGTACTTC	CASSQETWDTEQYF
-	few	TRBV5-1	TRBJ2-1	TGCGCCAGCCGCCATTTATTCGGGACCGCGTACGATGAGCAGTTCTTC	CASRHLFGTAYDEQFF
-	many	TRBV20-1	TRBJ2-1	TGCAGTGCTAGGCCGAGGGGGGTTGAGTCCTACAATGAGCAGTTCTTC	CSARPRGVESYNEQFF
TRBD1	-	TRBV30	TRBJ2-7	TGTGCCTGGAGAAAACAAACAGGGGCGAGTTACGAGCAGTACTTC	CAWRKQTGASYEQYF
TRBD2	few	TRBV6-6	TRBJ2-7	TGTGCCAGCAGTTACTCGCGGGGGGTAAACGAGCAGTACTTC	CASSYSRGVNEQYF
-	many	TRBV6-1	TRBJ2-1	TGTGCCAGCAGTGACCACTACAATGAGCAGTTCTTC	CASSDHYNEQFF
-	-	TRBV29-1	TRBJ1-5	TGCAGCGTTGAAGACGGGGGAAGAAGCAATCAGCCCCAGCATTTT	CSVEDGGRSNQPQHF
-	many	TRBV15	TRBJ2-3	TGTGCCACCAGCAGAGGTCTTAGCACAGATACGCAGTATTTT	CATSRGLSTDTQYF
-	few	TRBV9	TRBJ2-7	TGTGCCAGCAGCGCCAGCGGGGACATTACCTACGAGCAGTACTTC	CASSASGDITYEQYF
-	many	TRBV28	TRBJ2-1	TGTGCCAGCAGTCTCTATTCGAGCTCCTACAATGAGCAGTTCTTC	CASSLYSSSYNEQFF
TRBD1	-	TRBV25-1	TRBJ1-2	TGTGCCAGCACCCACGGACAGGGTAGCTATGGCTACACCTTC	CASTHGQGSYGYTF
-	few	TRBV7-2	TRBJ2-7	TGTGCCAGCAGCTTAGCTACTGGGACACAGTACGAGCAGTACTTC	CASSLATGTQYEQYF
-	-	TRBV10-3	TRBJ1-4	TGTGCCATCAGTGAAGGTGGGGGAAGTGAAAAACTGCTTTTT	CAISEGGGSEKLLF
TRBD2	-	TRBV19	TRBJ2-1	TGTGCCAGTAGTGTGACTAGCGGGAGTACTTATGAGCAGTTCTTC	CASSVTSGSTYEQFF
-	many	TRBV30	TRBJ2-1	TGTGCCTGTCTCGAGGGATCATACAATGAGCAGTTCTTC	CACLEGSYNEQFF
TRBD2	-	TRBV19	TRBJ2-7	TGTGCCAGTAGTATGGGTAGCGGGTCTTACGAGCAGTACTTC	CASSMGSGSYEQYF
-	-	TRBV20-1	TRBJ2-3	TGCAGTGCTAGAGATCGATTAGCTAGCACAGATACGCAGTATTTT	CSARDRLASTDTQYF
-	-	TRBV28	TRBJ2-2	TGTGCCAGCATCGGGGCCCCGGCGGGGGAGCTGTTTTTT	CASIGAPAGELFF